This entry features one T cell receptor beta chain sequence. Its antigen is unknown. No base-level quality is on record; no much larger clone is a single base apart. In the prospective study, participants were roughly 18 to 95 years old, resided in approximately 25 geographic areas of the United States, and were enrolled through a virtual design. Cohort assignment in the prospective study relied on participant-reported clinical history from a screening survey and a study questionnaire. A participant counted as exposed if, within 2 weeks of entering the study, that participant had been in contact with someone who had a PCR-confirmed or clinician-diagnosed COVID-19 case. In the prospective study, mobile phlebotomists collected whole blood, serum and a nasopharyngeal or oropharyngeal swab from each participant. Additional blood draws and questionnaires over an approximately two-month period could optionally be provided by prospective study participants. Before DNA extraction, blood samples from the prospective study were shipped at room temperature or frozen.

The germline V gene specifies MDHEN as CDR1 and SYDVKM as CDR2. Relative to germline, V is 6 bases shorter and J is 1 base shorter, with 12 bases between their ends. Including the terminal cysteine and phenylalanine, the CDR3 comprises 14 residues. The DNA shown is the 42-base CDR3, in frame from base 1. This entry is derived from a study of blood T cell repertoires in COVID-19 (TCRdb year 2020). Describing the broader study: Collaborator samples came from the United States, Italy and Spain and covered acute and convalescent phases of COVID-19. The prospective study material was composed of cDNA or gDNA derived from T cells, B-cell-depleted T cells, or PBMCs. Deeply sampled blood TCRbeta repertoires from subjects exposed to, actively infected with, or recovered from COVID-19 were included in the dataset. A freely available public database, intended as a resource for researchers studying the immune response to SARS-CoV-2, is where the repertoires were released. The samples were drawn from two sources: the first 160 participants of the ongoing ImmuneRACE study, and approximately 1,300 subjects contributed by 6 global collaborators. Sample metadata almost always included a de-identified subject ID, COVID-19 status, age in years and sex. Where HLA class I and class II types were available, the types were taken from metadata supplied by the sample provider, not from assay-based typing.

The immunoSEQ Assay, a bias-controlled multiplex PCR, was used to amplify TCRbeta CDR3 regions from genomic DNA. The original methods were these. The number of nucleated cells in each sample was estimated from the amplification of reference gene primers within the assay. To quantify the absolute abundance of each unique TCRbeta CDR3 rearrangement, sequence reads were collapsed and filtered. Productive Simpson clonality was computed per sample as the square root of Simpson's diversity index over productive rearrangements. Sourced from immuneACCESS, this table was stored by TCRdb with only in-frame sequences that have V and J called. A share of the clones is absent; for the studies checked, an unresolved V gene accounts for under half, and the remainder has no known explanation. V and J calls and clone size are as listed in that table; D and trimming were resolved from the DNA. For this sample the table gives approximately 200,000 clones, of which around 90% were detected only once. Around 3.7% of the sample is in the top ten clones.

General conclusions and limits of the study: The amount of clinical and demographic metadata varied by source and participant and was provided uncurated.

Rearrangement joined TRBV28 to TRBJ1-2; the D gene is perhaps TRBD1, on 6 matching bases. Sequencing was performed on PBMCs or T cells enriched from blood (not recorded which). The TCR was taken from a woman in her thirties who had been exposed to COVID-19. The CDR3 has the sequence CASRLTGFNYGYTF. At the DNA level, the sequence is TGTGCCAGCAGACTTACAGGGTTTAACTATGGCTACACCTTC.